Reported below is one TCR beta chain. Its antigen is still unknown. This entry comes from a study of monozygotic twins with inflammatory bowel disease. Study results and caveats: Other individuals had fewer clonotypes in common with IBD patients than with healthy twins, especially with disease activity.

The CDR3 is 15 amino acids. From germline, CDR1 is DFQATT and CDR2 SNEGSKA (reference sequence). From its re-call of the 5' RACE reads, TCRdb lists each CDR3 protein once, without DNA. The sample totals around 450,000 distinct CDR3 sequences; its top ten clones hold roughly 2.2%. The gene calls are TRBV20-1 and TRBJ2-5; as DNA is missing, the TRBD1 call by TCRdb cannot be tested. The sequence was obtained from a human donor with ulcerative colitis or Crohn's disease, or a healthy co-twin of an affected twin (not recorded which). Sequencing was performed on blood. The CDR3 loop is CSARDSRAVQETQYF.